The 27 T cell receptor beta chains presented below share a single source sample, sequenced in a study of control samples from healthy donors and cancer patients. Profiled with immunoSEQ multiplex PCR; TCRdb holds only in-frame clones, not every one. The sample includes 60,000 to 75,000 clones, about 87% seen only once; the top ten take around 30%. The sequencing input was blood. These receptors were taken from a man aged 45-65 years in good health.

This clone came up once. CDR3 in amino acids: CASSYWAGGFYEQYF. For the CDR3, the DNA is TGTGCCAGCAGTTACTGGGCAGGGGGCTTCTACGAGCAGTACTTC. The chain recombines TRBV6-5 with TRBJ2-7; 8 bases are shared with TRBD1. V lost 1 base and J lost 3; bases outside the gene matches: 5. This CDR3 is 15 amino acids long. Germline V lookup: CDR1 MNHEY, CDR2 SVGAGI.

In its sample, this clone was seen a few times. The gene calls are TRBV19 and TRBJ1-2; 8 nucleotides align to TRBD1. Germline CDR1 reads LNHDA; CDR2 reads SQIVND (reference sequence). This CDR3 is 14 amino acids long. V was clipped by 3 bases and J by 7 bases; unmatched bases: 7. The chain's CDR3 is CASSMDREIIGYTF. CDR3 DNA sequence: TGTGCCAGTAGTATGGACAGGGAAATAATTGGCTACACCTTC.

The chain links TRBV18 to TRBJ1-1; D remains ambiguous. The CDR3 is made up of 15 amino acids. The germline V gene has CDR1 KGHSH and CDR2 LQKENI. Trimming took 5 bases from V and 2 from J, leaving 15 bases between them. The CDR3 sequence is CASSVTEAFNTEAFF. The DNA for the CDR3 is TGTGCCAGCTCAGTGACGGAGGCTTTTAACACTGAAGCTTTCTTT.

V gene TRBV9 combines with J gene TRBJ2-2, with D hard to call. The CDR3 covers 14 residues. The V gene's germline CDR1 is SGDLS and CDR2 YYNGEE. The germline V and J ends were trimmed by 1 base and 6 bases, with 10 bases remaining between them. The CDR3 loop is CASSVPDGPGELFF. CDR3 coding DNA: TGTGCCAGCAGCGTACCCGATGGCCCCGGGGAGCTGTTTTTT. Full variable domain (remainder filled in from reference TRBV9 and TRBJ2-2): DSGVTQTPKHLITATGQRVTLRCSPRSGDLSVYWYQQSLDQGLQFLIQYYNGEERAKGNILERFSAQQFPDLHSELNLSSLELGDSALYFCASSVPDGPGELFFGEGSRLTVL.

The rearrangement joins TRBV6-6 to TRBJ1-2, with D possibly being TRBD1 (6 bases). The CDR3 sequence is 13 residues long. CDR1 and CDR2 from the germline V gene are MNHNY and SVGAGI (reference sequence). The ends were cut back, 4 bases at V and 8 bases at J, with 14 bases in the middle. CDR3 nucleotide sequence: TGTGCCAGCAGTTCCGGGGGGGGGCTCGGCTACACCTTC. This encodes CASSSGGGLGYTF.

The V and J genes are TRBV7-2 and TRBJ2-3; 11 bases agree with TRBD2. V was clipped by 5 bases and J by 2 bases; unmatched bases: 3. The CDR3 has 15 residues. The germline CDR1 and CDR2 sequences are SGHTA and FQGNSA. The CDR3, as DNA: TGTGCCAGCAGCCCGGGACTAGCGGACACAGATACGCAGTATTTT. It codes for CASSPGLADTDTQYF.

V and J are TRBV27 and TRBJ2-3; D might be TRBD1 or TRBD2, each matching 6 bases. This CDR3 is 15 amino acids long. Trimming cost V 8 bases and J 6 bases, with 21 bases left between them. CDR1 is MNHEY and CDR2 is SMNVEV in the germline V gene (reference sequence). CDR3 nucleotides: TGTGCCAGCCTCCCTCGGGGGCAGACTTTTGATACGCAGTATTTT. Its protein is CASLPRGQTFDTQYF.

This chain joins TRBV6-2 or TRBV6-3 and TRBJ1-5; 8 nucleotides match TRBD1. J gave up 7 bases and V 6 bases, and 5 bases lay outside the gene matches. The CDR3 is 13 amino acids. Germline V CDR1 and CDR2: MNHEY, SVGEGT. The CDR3 DNA follows: TGTGCCAGCAGCACACAGGGGGGCCAGCCCCAGCATTTT. Residues: CASSTQGGQPQHF.

The chain links TRBV6-5 to TRBJ2-3; TRBD1 is a possible D gene (5 bases). This CDR3 is 14 amino acids long. Germline V CDR1 and CDR2: MNHEY, SVGAGI. Deletions cut 5 bases from V and 0 bases from J, with 9 bases between. CDR3 residues: CASSTTASTDTQYF. Written as DNA, the CDR3 is TGTGCCAGCAGTACGACAGCTAGCACAGATACGCAGTATTTT.

The chain uses TRBV28 and TRBJ1-6; possible D gene TRBD1, 6 bases. V was cut by 3 bases and J by 2 bases, with 8 bases left in between. CDR3 length: 15 amino acids. Germline V lookup: CDR1 MDHEN, CDR2 SYDVKM. This CDR3 is CASSFTGTYNSPLHF. CDR3 in DNA: TGTGCCAGCAGTTTTACAGGGACCTATAATTCACCCCTCCACTTT.

V gene TRBV5-6 combines with J gene TRBJ2-5, with 15 bases that match TRBD2. This CDR3 is 16 amino acids long. Unmatched junction bases numbered 6, after V lost 4 bases and J lost 5 bases. Germline assignment: CDR1 SGHDT and CDR2 YYEEEE. In DNA form, the CDR3 reads TGTGCCAGCAGCCCGGGACTAGCGGGAGGTACGGAGACCCAGTACTTC. Its protein is CASSPGLAGGTETQYF.

The J gene is TRBJ1-1, the V gene TRBV11-1; D is ambiguous. Trimming took off 3 bases at V and 0 bases at J, with 8 bases between the two ends. CDR1 SGHAT and CDR2 FQDESV come from the germline V gene (reference sequence). This CDR3 region has 14 residues. The CDR3 sequence is CASSLGNMNTEAFF. As DNA, the CDR3 is TGTGCCAGCAGCTTGGGGAACATGAACACTGAAGCTTTCTTT.

This chain joins TRBV6-5 and TRBJ2-3, with D perhaps TRBD1 or TRBD2 (5 bases each). Germline CDR1 and CDR2: MNHEY and SVGAGI. The V end lost 6 bases, the J end lost 7 bases, and 14 bases lay between the germline ends. This CDR3 has 13 amino acids. The CDR3 DNA follows: TGTGCCAGCAGAGCCGGGACCGAAAATACGCAGTATTTT. This codes for CASRAGTENTQYF.

CDR3 sequence: CASSLVLINTGELFF. The CDR3 coding sequence is TGTGCCAGCAGCTTAGTGTTGATTAACACCGGGGAGCTGTTTTTT. The rearrangement joins TRBV7-2 to TRBJ2-2; no firm D call. Germline CDR1 is SGHTA and CDR2 is FQGNSA. With 1 base removed from V and 2 bases from J, the gap between germline ends came to 8 bases. The CDR3 totals 15 residues. Full variable domain (missing parts from reference TRBV7-2 and TRBJ2-2): GAGVSQSPSNKVTEKGKDVELRCDPISGHTALYWYRQSLGQGLEFLIYFQGNSAPDKSGLPSDRFSAERTGGSVSTLTIQRTQQEDSAVYLCASSLVLINTGELFFGEGSRLTVL.

The chain couples TRBV14 to TRBJ2-4, with D possibly called TRBD1 or TRBD2 (5 bases each). The germline V gene has CDR1 SGHDN and CDR2 FVKESK. The CDR3 sequence is 14 residues long. V shed 4 bases and J shed 9 bases, with 16 bases lying between them. The CDR3 coding sequence is TGTGCCAGCAGCCCCCTTGGGGGACGAGGCATTCAGTACTTC. Translation gives CASSPLGGRGIQYF.

V is TRBV2 and J is TRBJ2-7; no reliable D call. This CDR3 has 14 residues. Germline CDR1 SNHLY, CDR2 FYNNEI. V dropped 3 bases and J dropped 0 bases, with 9 bases sitting between them. The CDR3 nucleotides read TGTGCCAGCAGTGAGACTCCCAGCTCCTACGAGCAGTACTTC. Translation: CASSETPSSYEQYF.

The rearrangement uses TRBV11-3 and TRBJ2-3; the D gene is possibly TRBD2 (6 bases). This CDR3 contains 16 residues. The V end was cut by 1 base, the J end by 4 bases, with 15 bases between. In germline, CDR1 is SGHNT, CDR2 YENEEA. The CDR3 region is CASSLVLAETSDTQYF. As DNA, the CDR3 is TGTGCCAGCAGCTTAGTTTTAGCGGAAACATCAGATACGCAGTATTTT.

The chain links TRBV19 to TRBJ2-6, with D possibly matching TRBD1 (5 bases). This CDR3 is built from 18 residues. Germline CDR1 is LNHDA and CDR2 is SQIVND (reference sequence). Trimming took 4 bases from V and 0 from J, leaving 16 bases between them. The CDR3 DNA sequence: TGTGCCAGTAGTACCTTCACAGGCCGATACTCTGGGGCCAACGTCCTGACTTTC. Translated: CASSTFTGRYSGANVLTF.

The chain combines TRBV20-1 with TRBJ2-7; the D gene could be TRBD1 or TRBD2 (5 bases each). V lost 6 bases, J lost 6 bases, and 12 bases lay in between. The CDR3 sequence is 11 residues long. Looked up from germline, CDR1 is DFQATT and CDR2 is SNEGSKA (reference sequence). The CDR3 coding sequence is TGCAGTGCCCCTTGGGGGATCGAGCAGTACTTC. It encodes CSAPWGIEQYF.

This chain uses TRBV18 with TRBJ1-3, with D hard to call. The CDR3 is 13 amino acids. Deletions cut 2 bases from V and 4 bases from J, with 6 bases between. In germline, CDR1 is KGHSH, CDR2 LQKENI. This CDR3 is CASSPKGGNTIYF. DNA for the CDR3: TGTGCCAGCTCACCAAAGGGCGGAAACACCATATATTTT.

The chain couples TRBV28 to TRBJ1-2; the match to TRBD1 covers 8 bases. With V trimmed by 2 bases and J by 7 bases, 6 bases remained unmatched. The CDR3 consists of 14 residues. Germline-derived CDR1 and CDR2 are MDHEN and SYDVKM. CDR3 protein: CASSLTGGLSGYTF. The CDR3 region has the DNA TGTGCCAGCAGTTTAACAGGGGGGTTAAGTGGCTACACCTTC.

The rearrangement links TRBV19 to TRBJ1-5; D not certain. This CDR3 contains 16 residues. CDR1 and CDR2 (germline): LNHDA, SQIVND (reference sequence). Trimming cost V 4 bases and J 0 bases, with 13 bases left between them. CDR3 sequence: CASSNSGRGSNQPQHF. In DNA, the CDR3 is TGTGCCAGTAGTAATTCAGGCCGGGGTAGCAATCAGCCCCAGCATTTT.

The V gene is TRBV5-1, the J gene TRBJ1-2; a weak D match, TRBD1 (5 bases). There are 14 residues in the CDR3. Germline CDR1 SGHRS, CDR2 YFSETQ. Trimming took 2 bases from V and 5 from J, leaving 13 bases between them. The CDR3 sequence is CASSFRALAYGYTF. The DNA of the CDR3 is TGCGCCAGCAGCTTCAGGGCCCTCGCGTATGGCTACACCTTC.

This chain connects TRBV7-8 to TRBJ2-1; possible D gene TRBD1, 6 bases. The CDR3 sequence is 12 residues long. V was cut by 6 bases and J by 6 bases, with 9 bases left in between. Germline assignment: CDR1 SGHVS and CDR2 FQNEAQ. Written as DNA, the CDR3 is TGTGCCAGCAGACAGGGTGGCAATGAGCAGTTCTTC. This gives the protein CASRQGGNEQFF.

The chain couples TRBV7-2 to TRBJ2-7, with D unresolved. Germline assignment: CDR1 SGHTA and CDR2 FQGNSA. The CDR3 runs 14 residues. V dropped 4 bases and J dropped 2 bases, with 12 bases sitting between them. The CDR3 nucleotides are TGTGCCAGCAGCTCTCGGGCATCCCCCTACGAGCAGTACTTC. Amino acid sequence: CASSSRASPYEQYF.

The rearrangement joins TRBV25-1 to TRBJ1-5, with 7 positions matching TRBD1. Trimming at V came to 2 bases and at J to 5 bases, leaving 0 bases not matched to a gene. This CDR3 region has 13 residues. Germline V lookup: CDR1 MGHDK, CDR2 SYGVNS. For the CDR3, the DNA is TGTGCCAGCAGTGAAACAGGGGATCAGCCCCAGCATTTT. Amino acids: CASSETGDQPQHF. Combining the CDR3 with reference TRBV25-1 and TRBJ1-5 gives the whole variable domain EADIYQTPRYLVIGTGKKITLECSQTMGHDKMYWYQQDPGMELHLIHYSYGVNSTEKGDLSSESTVSRIRTEHFPLTLESARPSHTSQYLCASSETGDQPQHFGDGTRLSIL.

The V gene is TRBV11-2, the J gene TRBJ2-5; 10 bases are shared with TRBD2. The trim removed 4 bases at V and 4 bases at J, leaving 6 bases unmatched. The CDR3 has 15 residues. CDR1 is SGHAT and CDR2 is FQNNGV in the germline V gene. In nucleotides, the CDR3 is TGTGCCAGCAGCTCAGCGGGAGGGCCCTCAGAGACCCAGTACTTC. This sequence encodes CASSSAGGPSETQYF.